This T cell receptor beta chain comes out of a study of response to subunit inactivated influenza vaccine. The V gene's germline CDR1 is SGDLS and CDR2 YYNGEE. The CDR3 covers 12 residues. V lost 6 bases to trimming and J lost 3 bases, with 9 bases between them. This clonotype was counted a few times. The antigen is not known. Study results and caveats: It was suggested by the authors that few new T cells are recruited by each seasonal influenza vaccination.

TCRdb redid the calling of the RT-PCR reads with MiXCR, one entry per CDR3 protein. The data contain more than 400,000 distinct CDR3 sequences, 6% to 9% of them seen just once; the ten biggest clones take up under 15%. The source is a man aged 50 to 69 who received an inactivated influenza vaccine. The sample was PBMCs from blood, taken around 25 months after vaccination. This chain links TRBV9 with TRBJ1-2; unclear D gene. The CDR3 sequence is CASKGSDYGYTF. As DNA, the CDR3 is TGTGCCAGCAAGGGTTCAGACTATGGCTACACCTTC. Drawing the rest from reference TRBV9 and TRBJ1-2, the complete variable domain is DSGVTQTPKHLITATGQRVTLRCSPRSGDLSVYWYQQSLDQGLQFLIQYYNGEERAKGNILERFSAQQFPDLHSELNLSSLELGDSALYFCASKGSDYGYTFGSGTRLTVV.